A single sample is the source of the 16 T cell receptor beta chains below, sequenced in a study of blood T cell repertoires in COVID-19. Data came from immunoSEQ multiplex PCR; TCRdb stores just in-frame clones and leaves some out. The sample includes about 58,000 clones, around 81% of them seen just once. The sample was peripheral blood. The receptors here all came from a human donor in a cohort sampled during active COVID-19.

This clone was counted once. The CDR3, as DNA: TGCGCCAGCAGCCCCACGGGACAGCGGAACTCTGGAAACACCATATATTTT. This gives the protein CASSPTGQRNSGNTIYF. This chain uses TRBV5-1 with TRBJ1-3; 7 nucleotides line up with TRBD1. The J segment lost 0 bases and the V segment lost 4 bases, leaving 10 bases of the junction unmatched. Germline CDR1 and CDR2: SGHRS and YFSETQ. The CDR3 length is 17 residues.

J is TRBJ1-1 and V is TRBV7-9; D remains unclear. From germline, CDR1 is SEHNR and CDR2 FQNEAQ (reference sequence). V was cut by 1 base and J by 1 base, with 10 bases left in between. This CDR3 region has 15 residues. The CDR3 spells CASSLGGGRNTEAFF. CDR3 sequence (DNA): TGTGCCAGCAGCTTAGGTGGCGGCCGGAACACTGAAGCTTTCTTT.

The rearrangement links TRBV3-1 (or the pseudogene TRBV3-2) to TRBJ1-2; no clear D. The V gene's germline CDR1 is LGHDT and CDR2 YNNKEL (reference sequence). Trimming stripped 4 bases from V and 5 bases from J, with 17 bases between. This CDR3 is built from 15 residues. This CDR3 reads CASSRSRQSAYGYTF. CDR3 sequence (DNA): TGTGCCAGCAGCCGGAGTAGGCAGTCAGCATATGGCTACACCTTC.

The rearrangement joins TRBV6-9 to TRBJ1-6, with no clear D. V was clipped by 7 bases and J by 4 bases, with 20 bases between them. Looked up from germline, CDR1 is MNHGY and CDR2 is SVAAGI. This CDR3 contains 17 residues. CDR3 bases: TGTGCCAGCAAACTTGAGGGCAGGCCATCTTATAATTCACCCCTCCACTTT. It yields the protein CASKLEGRPSYNSPLHF.

The V gene is TRBV24-1, the J gene TRBJ2-3; the D gene is possibly TRBD1 (6 bases). V gave up 9 bases and J gave up 2 bases, with 17 bases separating them. CDR1 KGHDR and CDR2 SFDVKD come from the germline V gene. CDR3 size: 15 residues. In DNA form, the CDR3 reads TGTGCCACCGGGAGTCAAGAGGGGGACACAGATACGCAGTATTTT. The encoded protein is CATGSQEGDTDTQYF.

The V gene is TRBV6-6, the J gene TRBJ2-2, with D possibly matching TRBD2 (6 bases). Germline values: CDR1 MNHNY, CDR2 SVGAGI (reference sequence). The CDR3 is 18 residues long. The V end lost 5 bases, the J end lost 0 bases, and 19 bases lay between the germline ends. The CDR3 loop is CASSPSWRDLSNTGELFF. The CDR3 region has the DNA TGTGCCAGCAGTCCGTCGTGGAGGGACCTCTCGAACACCGGGGAGCTGTTTTTT.

This chain connects TRBV19 to TRBJ1-3; D ambiguous. V gave up 3 bases and J gave up 0 bases, with 6 bases separating them. This CDR3 has 14 residues. Germline CDR1 reads LNHDA; CDR2 reads SQIVND (reference sequence). The CDR3 nucleotides read TGTGCCAGTAGTATGGCAACCTCTGGAAACACCATATATTTT. Protein sequence: CASSMATSGNTIYF.

The chain couples TRBV7-8 to TRBJ1-5; D unresolved. This CDR3 region has 14 residues. Germline V gene data show CDR1 as SGHVS and CDR2 as FQNEAQ. Trimming cost V 0 bases and J 1 base, with 4 bases left between them. The CDR3 reads CASSLAASNQPQHF. In DNA, the CDR3 is TGTGCCAGCAGCTTAGCAGCCAGCAATCAGCCCCAGCATTTT.

V is TRBV16 and J is TRBJ1-4; 7 bases are a match to TRBD1. The length of the CDR3 is 13 residues. After removal of 0 bases from V and 12 bases from J, the junction contained 4 bases not matched to a gene. Germline loops: CDR1 KGHSY, CDR2 FQNENV. CDR3 nucleotides: TGTGCCAGCAGCCAATCACAGGGGCGGCAACTGTTTTTT. Residues: CASSQSQGRQLFF.

This clone was detected only a few times. The chain recombines TRBV18 with TRBJ2-1; no firm D call. Between the trimmed V and J ends, which lost 2 bases and 5 bases, there was a span of 7 bases. The CDR3 totals 13 residues. Germline V gene sequence: CDR1 KGHSH, CDR2 LQKENI. The CDR3 is CASSPVQHNEQFF. CDR3 DNA sequence: TGTGCCAGCTCACCAGTACAGCACAATGAGCAGTTCTTC.

The genes are TRBV11-2 and TRBJ2-7, with TRBD2 identical over 8 bases. Germline V gene data show CDR1 as SGHAT and CDR2 as FQNNGV. V shed 5 bases and J 7 bases; nucleotides not matched to a gene: 13. The CDR3 has 15 residues. CDR3 DNA: TGTGCCAGCAGCCTCGTAGCGGGACGAGTGGAAGAGCAGTACTTC. It is translated as CASSLVAGRVEEQYF.

The genes are TRBV7-9 and TRBJ1-6; 11 bases match TRBD1. Germline V gene sequence: CDR1 SEHNR, CDR2 FQNEAQ (reference sequence). The CDR3 sequence is 16 residues long. V was pared by 1 base and J by 10 bases, with 6 bases of the junction left unmatched. CDR3 sequence: CASSLEDRGLRSPLHF. The CDR3 region has the DNA TGTGCCAGCAGCTTAGAGGACAGGGGGCTTCGGTCACCCCTCCACTTT. Supplemented by reference TRBV7-9 and TRBJ1-6, the full variable domain reads DTGVSQNPRHKITKRGQNVTFRCDPISEHNRLYWYRQTLGQGPEFLTYFQNEAQLEKSRLLSDRFSAERPKGSFSTLEIQRTEQGDSAMYLCASSLEDRGLRSPLHFGNGTRLTVT.

CDR3 amino acids: CATSRAGQTFNEQFF. The CDR3 DNA follows: TGTGCCACCAGCAGAGCTGGACAAACATTCAATGAGCAGTTCTTC. The chain combines TRBV15 with TRBJ2-1, with D maybe TRBD1 (5 bases). The length of the CDR3 is 15 residues. Trimming cost V 1 base and J 6 bases, with 13 bases left between them. Germline loops: CDR1 LNHNV, CDR2 YYDKDF (reference sequence).

The rearrangement uses TRBV12-5 and TRBJ2-7, with TRBD1 as a possible D gene (5 bases). V was shortened by 5 bases and J by 6 bases, with 11 bases between the two germline ends. Germline CDR1 LGHNT, CDR2 FRNRAP. This CDR3 is built from 12 residues. This chain's CDR3 is CASGGAGSEQYF. The CDR3 DNA reads TGTGCTAGTGGTGGGGCAGGGTCCGAGCAGTACTTC.

This chain links TRBV7-3 with TRBJ1-6, with TRBD1 identical over 10 bases. The CDR3 totals 14 residues. Germline trimming cut 3 bases from V and 10 bases from J; bases unmatched to any gene: 3. Looked up from germline, CDR1 is SGHTA and CDR2 is FQGTGA. The CDR3 bases are TGTGCCAGCAGCTTGGGACAGGGGCGATCACCCCTCCACTTT. Translation gives CASSLGQGRSPLHF.

The rearrangement joins TRBV6-4 to TRBJ2-3; D gene ambiguous. Germline CDR1 and CDR2: MRHNA and SNTAGT. V lost 4 bases to trimming and J lost 2 bases, with 7 bases between them. CDR3 length: 13 residues. The CDR3 DNA is TGTGCCAGCAGTGTGGGCCCCACAGATACGCAGTATTTT. This encodes CASSVGPTDTQYF.